These 17 T cell receptor beta chains originate from one sample sequenced in a study of T cell repertoires in cytomegalovirus infection. No antigen has been identified for these receptors. From the reads, TCRdb called clonotypes with MiXCR, one entry per CDR3 protein. The repertoire holds 35,000 to 55,000 distinct CDR3 sequences, approximately 22% seen once, with about 18% in the top ten. The sequenced material came from PBMCs, sequenced either directly or after in vitro stimulation (not recorded which). The receptors were sampled from a human donor in good health (CMV status not recorded). Some clones in this sample may be carry-over from other donors' samples.

The chain joins TRBV12-3 or TRBV12-4 to TRBJ1-2; possible D gene TRBD1, 5 bases. Deletions cut 0 bases from V and 7 bases from J, with 12 bases between. The CDR3 loop spans 14 amino acids. This CDR3 is CASSLAGVQGGYTF. The DNA of the CDR3 is TGTGCCAGCAGTTTAGCAGGGGTTCAAGGTGGCTACACCTTC.

Here the CDR3 reads CASSLPRTGGDEQYF. The CDR3 DNA reads TGTGCCAGCAGTTTACCGCGGACAGGGGGCGACGAGCAGTACTTC. V gene TRBV28 combines with J gene TRBJ2-7; 11 nucleotides align to TRBD1. V was clipped by 2 bases and J by 5 bases; unmatched bases: 5. The CDR3 sequence is 15 residues long. Per the germline V gene, CDR1 is MDHEN and CDR2 is SYDVKM.

A few counts support this clonotype. This rearrangement joins TRBV20-1 to TRBJ2-6; TRBD1 or TRBD2 may be the D gene (5 bases each). The CDR3 contains 14 residues. Germline V gene lookup returns CDR1 DFQATT and CDR2 SNEGSKA (reference sequence). Trimming removed 3 bases from V and 0 bases from J, with 6 bases in between. For the CDR3, the DNA is TGCAGTGCTAGGGGGGTCTCTGGGGCCAACGTCCTGACTTTC. Amino acid sequence: CSARGVSGANVLTF.

V usage is TRBV4-3 and J usage is TRBJ2-3; 10 bases line up with TRBD2. The CDR3 is 16 amino acids. The junction had 8 bases not matched to a gene; V was cut back by 0 bases and J by 8 bases. The germline V gene encodes CDR1 LGHNA and CDR2 YSLEER. CDR3 in amino acids: CASSQEGLAPRGTQYF. In DNA, the CDR3 is TGCGCCAGCAGCCAAGAGGGACTAGCGCCCAGGGGTACGCAGTATTTT.

In its sample, this clonotype was seen many times. The rearrangement links TRBV6-2 or TRBV6-3 to TRBJ2-1; 7 bases line up with TRBD1. The CDR3 has 15 amino acids. Trimming cost V 8 bases and J 3 bases; bases outside gene matches: 10. The V gene's germline CDR1 is MNHEY and CDR2 SVGEGT. CDR3 sequence (DNA): TGTGCCAGCCTCAACCCCCGGGACAGCTACAATGAGCAGTTCTTC. Protein product: CASLNPRDSYNEQFF.

The genes are TRBV7-2 and TRBJ1-1; weak D call: TRBD1 (5 bases). CDR3 length equals 15 residues. The V gene lost 1 base and the J gene lost 5 bases, with 14 bases spanning the gap. Germline CDR1 is SGHTA and CDR2 is FQGNSA. CDR3 region: CASSLGGAFTTEAFF. The CDR3 nucleotides read TGTGCCAGCAGCTTAGGAGGGGCCTTCACAACTGAAGCTTTCTTT.

V and J are TRBV7-8 and TRBJ1-1; no firm D call. The CDR3 is 14 amino acids. V was trimmed by 0 bases and J by 2 bases, leaving 7 bases between them. The V gene's germline CDR1 is SGHVS and CDR2 FQNEAQ. The CDR3 region is CASSLAGRNTEAFF. The CDR3 coding sequence is TGTGCCAGCAGCTTAGCGGGCCGAAACACTGAAGCTTTCTTT.

A few counts support this clonotype. Here the CDR3 reads CASTATGINSNQPQHF. CDR3 sequence (DNA): TGTGCCAGTACCGCAACAGGGATCAATAGCAATCAGCCCCAGCATTTT. The chain carries TRBV19 and TRBJ1-5; the D gene is possibly TRBD1 (6 bases). This CDR3 contains 16 residues. Germline CDR1 reads LNHDA; CDR2 reads SQIVND (reference sequence). The V gene lost 7 bases and the J gene lost 0 bases, with 16 bases spanning the gap.

This clonotype was detected a few times. The CDR3 region has the DNA TGTGCCTCGACGGGGGGGGTCACCGGGGAGCTGTTTTTT. It encodes CASTGGVTGELFF. The chain carries TRBV7-2 and TRBJ2-2; 8 bases are shared with TRBD2. With V trimmed by 11 bases and J by 4 bases, 6 bases remained unmatched. The CDR3 is 13 amino acids. CDR1 SGHTA and CDR2 FQGNSA come from the germline V gene.

V is TRBV6-6 and J is TRBJ2-7, with 10 bases identical to TRBD1. After removal of 2 bases from V and 5 bases from J, the junction contained 6 bases not matched to a gene. In germline, CDR1 is MNHNY, CDR2 SVGAGI (reference sequence). The CDR3 spans 15 residues. DNA of the CDR3: TGTGCCAGCAGTTACCCGACAGGGGGCAAGGACGAGCAGTACTTC. Amino acids: CASSYPTGGKDEQYF.

This clonotype has just a few counts. The rearrangement uses TRBV6-1 and TRBJ1-2; maybe TRBD1 (6 bases). The germline V and J ends were trimmed by 4 bases and 7 bases, with 22 bases remaining between them. Germline assignment: CDR1 MNHNS and CDR2 SASEGT. The CDR3 contains 16 residues. CDR3 nucleotides: TGTGCCAGCAGTGCCCACGAAGGGAATCAGGGGTTTGGCTACACCTTC. Protein: CASSAHEGNQGFGYTF.

This clonotype was detected a few times. The V and J genes are TRBV5-1 and TRBJ1-2; D unclear. Trimming took 3 bases from V and 5 from J, leaving 17 bases between them. The germline V gene has CDR1 SGHRS and CDR2 YFSETQ. The CDR3 sequence is 15 residues long. DNA for the CDR3: TGCGCCAGCAGCTCCTTCGCCGGTGGAGCTTATGGCTACACCTTC. Translating gives CASSSFAGGAYGYTF.

This rearrangement joins TRBV7-6 to TRBJ1-5, with D unclear. Per the germline V gene, CDR1 is SGHVS and CDR2 is FNYEAQ. The CDR3 sequence is 13 residues long. V was clipped by 1 base and J by 2 bases, with 3 bases between them. The CDR3 DNA follows: TGTGCCAGCAGCTTAGTCGGCAATCAGCCCCAGCATTTT. Encoded protein: CASSLVGNQPQHF.

This CDR3 reads CASSLAGGSREQYF. Here the CDR3 DNA reads TGTGCCAGCAGCTTGGCCGGGGGTAGCCGCGAGCAGTACTTC. This chain joins TRBV5-4 and TRBJ2-7, with D perhaps TRBD2 (6 bases). Germline V gene data show CDR1 as SGHNT and CDR2 as YYREEE (reference sequence). The CDR3 loop spans 14 amino acids. V was trimmed by 0 bases and J by 6 bases, leaving 13 bases between them.

The sample holds many counts of this clonotype. The rearrangement joins TRBV5-6 to TRBJ1-4; TRBD1 aligns across 8 bases. Germline V gene sequence: CDR1 SGHDT, CDR2 YYEEEE. V lost 3 bases, J lost 7 bases, and 8 bases stayed unmatched. This CDR3 has 15 amino acids. CDR3 protein: CASSSTGEGGEKLFF. DNA for the CDR3: TGTGCCAGCAGCTCGACAGGGGAGGGTGGTGAAAAACTGTTTTTT.

This clonotype has only a few counts. The rearrangement joins TRBV12-3 or TRBV12-4 to TRBJ1-2; D gene unclear. The length of the CDR3 is 13 residues. V lost 3 bases and J lost 3, with 8 bases in between. CDR3 bases: TGTGCCAGCAGTTTGACTCCACACTATGGCTACACCTTC. The encoded protein is CASSLTPHYGYTF.

The CDR3 nucleotides read TGTGCCAGCAGCCCTCAAGGAGGGGGGGATACGCAGTATTTT. Amino acid sequence: CASSPQGGGDTQYF. The chain employs TRBV7-2 and TRBJ2-3; either TRBD1 or TRBD2 may supply D (6 bases each). Trimming cost V 5 bases and J 6 bases, with 15 bases left between them. CDR3 length: 14 amino acids. The germline CDR1 and CDR2 sequences are SGHTA and FQGNSA.